The 9 T cell receptor beta chains below come from one sample, sequenced in a study of identical twins (dated by TCRdb to the mid-2010s). The receptor library was made with 5' RACE. Instrument used: Illumina HiSeq 2000. The public reads were reanalyzed by TCRdb: fastp trimming at Q25, MiXCR alignment, in-frame beta chains only. Under each unique CDR3 protein, matching rows form one entry showing the most common genes and DNA. Across this sample there are some 1,700,000 distinct CDR3 sequences, with more than 30% seen only once. The ten largest clones take up roughly 0.3% of the sample. The sample consisted of cord blood. Source of these receptors: a newborn girl in good health.

The rearrangement links TRBV4-1 to TRBJ2-5; 8 bases are shared with TRBD1. Germline trimming cut 0 bases from V and 4 bases from J; bases unmatched to any gene: 4. Germline V CDR1 and CDR2: MGHRA, YSYEKL. This CDR3 is built from 15 residues. The CDR3: CASSQDRGLVETQYF. The CDR3 DNA follows: TGCGCCAGCAGCCAAGACAGGGGGCTAGTAGAGACCCAGTACTTC.

A few counts support this clonotype. This chain links TRBV12-3 or TRBV12-4 with TRBJ1-1, with D maybe TRBD1 (6 bases). With 6 bases removed from V and 0 bases from J, the gap between germline ends came to 11 bases. The CDR3 is made up of 14 amino acids. CDR3 loop: CASRPQGMNTEAFF. CDR3 bases: TGTGCCAGCAGGCCCCAGGGGATGAACACTGAAGCTTTCTTT.

On this clonotype: Relative to the germline gene, one junction end is altered; a read error may explain this. V usage is TRBV7-2 and J usage is TRBJ2-7, with 10 nucleotides matching TRBD2. Per germline, CDR1 SGHTA and CDR2 FQGNSA. The CDR3 spans 18 residues. CDR3 bases: TGTGCCAGCGGCTTAGCGCTAAGCGGGACTAGCGTCTCCTACGAGCAGTACTTC. Translating it yields CASGLALSGTSVSYEQYF. Looking up the rest from reference TRBV7-2 and TRBJ2-7 gives the full variable domain: GAGVSQSPSNKVTEKGKDVELRCDPISGHTALYWYRQSLGQGLEFLIYFQGNSAPDKSGLPSDRFSAERTGGSVSTLTIQRTQQEDSAVYLCASGLALSGTSVSYEQYFGPGTRLTVT.

This clonotype was counted between two and nine times. The genes are TRBV29-1 and TRBJ2-1; the match to TRBD1 covers 9 bases. In germline, CDR1 is SQVTM, CDR2 ANQGSEA. Unmatched junction bases numbered 10, after V lost 1 base and J lost 9 bases. CDR3 length: 15 amino acids. CDR3 in amino acids: CSVEGTRQGGSEQFF. The CDR3 nucleotides read TGCAGCGTTGAAGGGACGAGACAGGGGGGTAGTGAGCAGTTCTTC.

This chain uses TRBV20-1 with TRBJ1-5; TRBD1 aligns across 7 bases. The length of the CDR3 is 16 residues. In germline, CDR1 is DFQATT, CDR2 SNEGSKA (reference sequence). The V gene end was trimmed by 1 base and the J gene end by 1 base; junction bases not matched to a gene: 7. CDR3 sequence: CSARVRGRTSNQPQHF. The DNA of the CDR3 is TGCAGTGCTAGAGTTAGGGGGCGAACGAGCAATCAGCCCCAGCATTTT.

The J gene is TRBJ2-1, the V gene TRBV25-1, with 9 bases matching TRBD2. In germline, CDR1 is MGHDK, CDR2 SYGVNS. With V trimmed by 3 bases and J by 2 bases, 5 bases remained unmatched. CDR3 length: 16 residues. CDR3 bases: TGTGCCAGCAGTGACCAGGCGGGAGGGACCTACAATGAGCAGTTCTTC. Translating gives CASSDQAGGTYNEQFF. Drawing the rest from reference TRBV25-1 and TRBJ2-1, the complete variable domain is EADIYQTPRYLVIGTGKKITLECSQTMGHDKMYWYQQDPGMELHLIHYSYGVNSTEKGDLSSESTVSRIRTEHFPLTLESARPSHTSQYLCASSDQAGGTYNEQFFGPGTRLTVL.

This clonotype was seen only a few times. CDR3 DNA sequence: TGTGCCAGCAGCCCCGAGATGGGACTAGCGGGAGACTACGAGCAGTACTTC. As protein: CASSPEMGLAGDYEQYF. This chain links TRBV12-3 or TRBV12-4 with TRBJ2-7, with 14 bases that match TRBD2. The J segment lost 3 bases and the V segment lost 6 bases, leaving 10 bases of the junction unmatched. The CDR3 runs 17 residues.

This clonotype was found a few times. The V call is TRBV15, the J call TRBJ2-3; D possibly corresponds to TRBD1 (6 bases). V was trimmed by 6 bases and J by 0 bases, leaving 10 bases between them. This CDR3 is 14 amino acids long. Germline CDR1 LNHNV, CDR2 YYDKDF (reference sequence). CDR3 nucleotides: TGTGCCACCAGTTCACAGGGTAGCACAGATACGCAGTATTTT. Protein sequence: CATSSQGSTDTQYF.

The chain recombines TRBV10-3 with TRBJ2-5, with 8 bases lining up with TRBD2. Germline V lookup: CDR1 ENHRY, CDR2 SYGVKD. CDR3 length: 13 amino acids. J was trimmed by 11 bases and V by 2 bases; bases with no gene match: 7. The CDR3 region is CAISEREGNEQYF. The CDR3 bases are TGTGCCATCAGTGAGCGGGAGGGCAATGAGCAGTACTTC.